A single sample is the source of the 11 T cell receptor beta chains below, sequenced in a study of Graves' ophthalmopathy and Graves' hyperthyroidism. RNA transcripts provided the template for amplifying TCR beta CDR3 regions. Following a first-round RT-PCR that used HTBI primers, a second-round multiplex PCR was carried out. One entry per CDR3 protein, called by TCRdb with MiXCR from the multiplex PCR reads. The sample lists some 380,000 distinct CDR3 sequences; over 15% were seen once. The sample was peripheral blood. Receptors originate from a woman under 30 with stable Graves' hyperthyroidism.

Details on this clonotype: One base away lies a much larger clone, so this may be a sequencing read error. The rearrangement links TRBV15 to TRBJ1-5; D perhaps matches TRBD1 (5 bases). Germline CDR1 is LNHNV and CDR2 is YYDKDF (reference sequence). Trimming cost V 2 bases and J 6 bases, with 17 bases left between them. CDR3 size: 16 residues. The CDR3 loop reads CATSRSRGGFGQPQHF. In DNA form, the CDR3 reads TGTGCCACCAGCAGATCACGTGGGGGGTTCGGTCAGCCCCAGCATTTT.

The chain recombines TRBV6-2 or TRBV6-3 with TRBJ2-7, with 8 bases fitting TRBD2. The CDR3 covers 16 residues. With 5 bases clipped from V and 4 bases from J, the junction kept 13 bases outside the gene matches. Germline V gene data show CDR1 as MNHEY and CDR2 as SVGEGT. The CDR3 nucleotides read TGTGCCAGCAGTCAACCCTCGACCGGGACTAGTTACGAGCAGTACTTC. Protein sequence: CASSQPSTGTSYEQYF.

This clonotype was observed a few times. CDR3 nucleotides: TGTGCCAGCAGCTTAGGCTCCCAATACCAAGAGACCCAGTACTTC. This encodes CASSLGSQYQETQYF. The J gene is TRBJ2-5, the V gene TRBV7-9; the D is unclear. Trimming pared 1 base from V and 0 bases from J, leaving 9 bases between. The germline gives CDR1 SEHNR, CDR2 FQNEAQ (reference sequence). This CDR3 is 15 amino acids long.

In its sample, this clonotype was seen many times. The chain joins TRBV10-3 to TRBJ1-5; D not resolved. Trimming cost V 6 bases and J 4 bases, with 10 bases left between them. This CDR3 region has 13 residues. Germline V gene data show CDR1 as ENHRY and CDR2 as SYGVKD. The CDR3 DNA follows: TGTGCCATCAGCGGGGTCTCAAATCAGCCCCAGCATTTT. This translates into CAISGVSNQPQHF.

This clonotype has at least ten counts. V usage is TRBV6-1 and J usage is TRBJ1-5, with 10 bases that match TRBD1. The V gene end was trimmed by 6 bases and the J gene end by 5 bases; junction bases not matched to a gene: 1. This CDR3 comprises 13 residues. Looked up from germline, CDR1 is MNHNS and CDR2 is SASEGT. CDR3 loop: CASSGTGDQPQHF. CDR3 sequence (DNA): TGTGCCAGCAGCGGGACAGGGGATCAGCCCCAGCATTTT.

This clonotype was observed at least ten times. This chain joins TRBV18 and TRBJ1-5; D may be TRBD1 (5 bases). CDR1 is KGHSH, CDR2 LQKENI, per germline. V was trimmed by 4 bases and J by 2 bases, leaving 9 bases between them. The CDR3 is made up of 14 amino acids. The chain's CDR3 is CASSQETGNQPQHF. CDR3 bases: TGTGCCAGCTCACAGGAGACAGGCAATCAGCCCCAGCATTTT.

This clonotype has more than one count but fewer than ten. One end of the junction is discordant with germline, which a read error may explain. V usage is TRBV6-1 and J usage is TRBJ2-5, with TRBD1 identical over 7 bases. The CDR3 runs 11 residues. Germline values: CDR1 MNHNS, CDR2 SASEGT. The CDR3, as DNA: TGTGCCAGCAGCATGGGACAGAAGAGGTCCTTC. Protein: CASSMGQKRSF.

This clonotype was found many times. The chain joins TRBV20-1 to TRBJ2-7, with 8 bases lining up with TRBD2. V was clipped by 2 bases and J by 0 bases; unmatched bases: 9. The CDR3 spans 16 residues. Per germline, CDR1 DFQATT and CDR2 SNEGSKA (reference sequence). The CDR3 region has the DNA TGCAGTGCTAGAAAGGCGGGGGGACCGAGCTCCTACGAGCAGTACTTC. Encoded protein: CSARKAGGPSSYEQYF.

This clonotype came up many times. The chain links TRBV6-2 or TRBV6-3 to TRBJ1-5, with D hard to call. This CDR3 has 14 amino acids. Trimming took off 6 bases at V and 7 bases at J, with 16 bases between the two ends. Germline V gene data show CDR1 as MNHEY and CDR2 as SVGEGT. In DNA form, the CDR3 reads TGTGCCAGCAGCCGCGCAACAGTGCCCCAGCCCCAGCATTTT. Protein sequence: CASSRATVPQPQHF.

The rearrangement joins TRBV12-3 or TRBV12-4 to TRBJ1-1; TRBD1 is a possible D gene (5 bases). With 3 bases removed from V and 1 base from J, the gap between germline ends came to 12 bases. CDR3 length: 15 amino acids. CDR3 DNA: TGTGCCAGCAGTTTGGAGGGGCGCCCGAACACTGAAGCTTTCTTT. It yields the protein CASSLEGRPNTEAFF.

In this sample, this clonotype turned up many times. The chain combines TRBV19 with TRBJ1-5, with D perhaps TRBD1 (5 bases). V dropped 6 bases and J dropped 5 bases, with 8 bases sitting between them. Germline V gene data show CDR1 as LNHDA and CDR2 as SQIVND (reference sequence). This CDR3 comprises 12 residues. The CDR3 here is CASRGRDQPQHF. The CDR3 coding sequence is TGTGCCAGTAGGGGACGGGATCAGCCCCAGCATTTT. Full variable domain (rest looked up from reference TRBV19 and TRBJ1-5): DGGITQSPKYLFRKEGQNVTLSCEQNLNHDAMYWYRQDPGQGLRLIYYSQIVNDFQKGDIAEGYSVSREKKESFPLTVTSAQKNPTAFYLCASRGRDQPQHFGDGTRLSIL.